The rows below give T cell receptor beta chains drawn from one sample of a study of blood T cell repertoires in COVID-19. TCRdb's copy holds only in-frame clones and misses some; the assay was immunoSEQ multiplex PCR. The sample contains approximately 240,000 clones, more than 65% of which appear only once. The specimen was peripheral blood. The source is a woman aged 35 to 49 who had recovered from COVID-19. Both conserved end residues are part of each CDR3. The D gene is left open where the match is weak. Rows may omit the clone size; those that give it use once, few, many or a size class.

j_call clone_size d_call v_call cdr3_aa cdr3_nt
TRBJ2-1 - - TRBV5-6 CASSPSWSEQFF TGTGCCAGCAGCCCCAGCTGGAGTGAGCAGTTCTTC
TRBJ1-2 - - TRBV7-8 CASSFDSNYGYTF TGTGCCAGCAGCTTTGACTCAAACTATGGCTACACCTTC
TRBJ2-7 - - TRBV6-2/TRBV6-3 CASSYHEVGGIYEQYF TGTGCCAGCAGTTACCATGAGGTGGGCGGGATCTACGAGCAGTACTTC
TRBJ1-2 - TRBD1 TRBV3-1/TRBV3-2 CASSRQQGANYGYTF TGTGCCAGCAGCCGCCAACAGGGGGCTAACTATGGCTACACCTTC
TRBJ2-5 - - TRBV7-2 CASSRRGLGETQYF TGTGCCAGCAGCCGGCGGGGTTTAGGGGAGACCCAGTACTTC
TRBJ2-7 once TRBD1 TRBV7-2 CASSVSGTDSYEQYF TGTGCCAGCAGTGTATCCGGGACAGACTCCTACGAGCAGTACTTC
TRBJ1-5 - - TRBV7-9 CASSLGGPTQPQHF TGTGCCAGCAGCTTAGGGGGCCCGACTCAGCCCCAGCATTTT
TRBJ2-2 many TRBD2 TRBV27 CASSSGLAATGELFF TGTGCCAGCAGTTCGGGACTAGCGGCGACCGGGGAGCTGTTTTTT
TRBJ1-5 few - TRBV23-1 CASSRGGHSNQPQHF TGCGCCAGCAGTCGGGGGGGACATAGCAATCAGCCCCAGCATTTT
TRBJ2-7 - TRBD2 TRBV6-5 CASRDYLDEQYF TGTGCCAGTAGGGACTACCTCGACGAGCAGTACTTC
TRBJ2-2 - - TRBV5-4 CASSPSGSPGELFF TGTGCCAGCAGCCCAAGCGGGTCCCCCGGGGAGCTGTTTTTT
TRBJ2-7 - - TRBV7-9 CASSLGGRSSYEQYF TGTGCCAGCAGCTTAGGGGGGCGTAGCTCCTACGAGCAGTACTTC
TRBJ2-2 - - TRBV29-1 CSVMTGGELFF TGCAGCGTTATGACAGGAGGGGAGCTGTTTTTT
TRBJ1-1 - - TRBV5-4 CASSGENTEAFF TGTGCCAGCAGCGGAGAGAACACTGAAGCTTTCTTT
TRBJ1-2 - TRBD1 TRBV12-5 CASGLGQGLGYTF TGTGCTAGTGGTTTGGGACAGGGGCTTGGCTACACCTTC
TRBJ1-2 - - TRBV6-5 CASSPSTQYYGYTF TGTGCCAGCAGTCCCTCGACACAGTACTATGGCTACACCTTC
TRBJ2-7 - - TRBV5-1 CASSAGTYSYEQYF TGCGCCAGCAGCGCCGGGACATACTCCTACGAGCAGTACTTC
TRBJ1-2 - - TRBV5-5 CASSGDSNNYGYTF TGTGCCAGCAGCGGGGACTCCAATAACTATGGCTACACCTTC
TRBJ2-1 - TRBD2 TRBV14 CASSPGLAGYNEQFF TGTGCCAGCAGCCCGGGACTAGCGGGATACAATGAGCAGTTCTTC
TRBJ2-1 - - TRBV28 CASSALDRLSYNEQFF TGTGCCAGCAGTGCCCTAGACAGGCTCTCCTACAATGAGCAGTTCTTC
TRBJ2-7 once - TRBV6-2/TRBV6-3 CASSYRPGSIYEQYF TGTGCCAGCAGTTACAGACCGGGGTCTATCTACGAGCAGTACTTC
TRBJ1-1 - - TRBV6-2/TRBV6-3 CVSSYDRGFTEAFF TGTGTCAGCAGTTACGATAGGGGATTCACTGAAGCTTTCTTT
TRBJ1-2 few TRBD1 TRBV19 CASTLSGTGTYGYTF TGTGCCAGTACCCTCTCCGGGACAGGCACCTATGGCTACACCTTC
TRBJ1-1 - - TRBV2 CASRRETEAFF TGTGCCAGCAGGCGGGAAACTGAAGCTTTCTTT
TRBJ1-1 once TRBD1 TRBV27 CASRGQYTEAFF TGTGCCAGCAGGGGACAGTACACTGAAGCTTTCTTT
TRBJ1-2 once TRBD1 TRBV18 CASSPPGQDGGYTF TGTGCCAGCTCACCACCGGGACAGGATGGTGGCTACACCTTC
TRBJ1-1 - - TRBV25-1 CASRSDSTAEAFF TGTGCCAGCAGGTCAGACAGTACCGCTGAAGCTTTCTTT
TRBJ2-7 - - TRBV5-5 CASTQGPGYHEQYF TGTGCCAGCACCCAGGGTCCTGGGTACCACGAGCAGTACTTC
TRBJ2-3 - TRBD2 TRBV18 CASSLGLATDTQYF TGTGCCAGCTCCCTGGGACTAGCCACAGATACGCAGTATTTT
TRBJ1-1 - - TRBV20-1 CSAPVGARAFF TGCAGTGCCCCGGTGGGGGCTCGAGCTTTCTTT
TRBJ1-5 - - TRBV28 CASSLVQNSNQPQHF TGTGCCAGCAGTTTAGTCCAGAATAGCAATCAGCCCCAGCATTTT
TRBJ2-4 - - TRBV7-2 CASSVYERGEEYF TGTGCCAGCAGCGTCTACGAACGAGGAGAAGAGTACTTC
TRBJ2-5 - - TRBV5-8 CASSLYRDTNRIQETQYF TGTGCCAGCAGTCTATACCGGGACACCAACCGGATCCAAGAGACCCAGTACTTC
TRBJ1-2 - - TRBV7-3 CASSHPTGDGYTF TGTGCCAGCAGCCACCCGACAGGTGATGGCTACACCTTC
TRBJ2-5 - TRBD2 TRBV5-1 CASSLGLAGVQETQYF TGCGCCAGCAGCCTGGGACTAGCGGGGGTGCAAGAGACCCAGTACTTC
TRBJ1-4 once - TRBV7-9 CATTGDATNEKLFF TGTGCTACGACAGGAGATGCAACTAATGAAAAACTGTTTTTT
TRBJ1-1 few TRBD1 TRBV7-9 CASSSTGGFGTEAFF TGTGCCAGCAGCTCGACAGGGGGCTTTGGCACTGAAGCTTTCTTT
TRBJ1-1 - - TRBV6-4 CASTDRLGEAFF TGTGCCAGCACGGACAGACTTGGTGAAGCTTTCTTT
TRBJ2-3 - - TRBV10-1 CASRRQVGSPDTQYF TGCGCCAGCAGGAGACAGGTAGGTTCTCCAGATACGCAGTATTTT
TRBJ2-5 - - TRBV5-6 CASSFTGFEAQYF TGTGCCAGCAGCTTTACAGGGTTTGAGGCCCAGTACTTC